This TCR beta chain was sequenced for a study of Ad26.COV2.S vaccination and SARS-CoV-2 variants. Study results and limitations: Reportedly, spike-specific CD8+ and CD4+ T cell responses achieved substantial breadth once vaccination had taken place. The TCR breadth and depth analyses may have understated or missed part of the total T cell responses.

Assay: immunoSEQ multiplex PCR; the TCRdb copy retains only in-frame clones and omits some. Among about 140,000 clones listed, just over 85% were seen once. The germline V gene encodes CDR1 SEHNR and CDR2 FQNEAQ (reference sequence). J was trimmed by 0 bases and V by 5 bases; bases with no gene match: 6. CDR3 length: 15 amino acids. This clone occurred a few times. Its antigen is unidentified. This clonotype originated in a human donor who had recovered from COVID-19. Sequencing used peripheral blood, obtained after recovery from COVID-19. The chain combines TRBV7-9 with TRBJ1-1, with 7 bases lining up with TRBD1. The CDR3 protein is CASSPGTAMNTEAFF. CDR3 coding DNA: TGTGCCAGCAGCCCTGGGACAGCCATGAACACTGAAGCTTTCTTT.